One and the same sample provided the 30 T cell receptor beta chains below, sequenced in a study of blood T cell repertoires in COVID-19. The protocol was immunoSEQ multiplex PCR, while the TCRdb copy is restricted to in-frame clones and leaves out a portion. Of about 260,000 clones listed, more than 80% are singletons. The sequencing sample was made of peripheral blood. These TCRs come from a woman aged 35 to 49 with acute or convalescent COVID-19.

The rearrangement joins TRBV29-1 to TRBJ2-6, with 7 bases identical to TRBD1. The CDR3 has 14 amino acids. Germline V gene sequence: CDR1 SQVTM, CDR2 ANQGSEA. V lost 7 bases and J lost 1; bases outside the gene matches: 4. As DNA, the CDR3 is TGCAGCGCCATGGACAGGTCTGGGGCCAACGTCCTGACTTTC. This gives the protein CSAMDRSGANVLTF.

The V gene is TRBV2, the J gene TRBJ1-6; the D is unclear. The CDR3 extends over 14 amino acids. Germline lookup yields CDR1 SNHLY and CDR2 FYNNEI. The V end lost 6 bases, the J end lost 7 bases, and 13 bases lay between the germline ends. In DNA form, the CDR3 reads TGTGCCAGCAGCGACGGACGAGGGAATTCACCCCTCCACTTT. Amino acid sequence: CASSDGRGNSPLHF.

The CDR3 reads CASSWGTGGAYNEQFF. DNA of the CDR3: TGTGCCAGCAGCTGGGGGACAGGGGGAGCCTACAATGAGCAGTTCTTC. The V gene is TRBV5-6, the J gene TRBJ2-1, with TRBD1 identical over 11 bases. The CDR3 has 16 amino acids. Trimming removed 3 bases from V and 2 bases from J; junction bases left unmatched: 4. The V gene's germline CDR1 is SGHDT and CDR2 YYEEEE.

CDR3 DNA: TGTGCCAGCAGCAACACGGAGGAGGGGCTACAAGAGACCCAGTACTTC. It yields the protein CASSNTEEGLQETQYF. V usage is TRBV9 and J usage is TRBJ2-5; TRBD2 might be the D (6 bases). CDR3 size: 16 residues. Between the trimmed V and J ends, which lost 4 bases and 2 bases, there was a span of 18 bases. The germline CDR1 and CDR2 sequences are SGDLS and YYNGEE.

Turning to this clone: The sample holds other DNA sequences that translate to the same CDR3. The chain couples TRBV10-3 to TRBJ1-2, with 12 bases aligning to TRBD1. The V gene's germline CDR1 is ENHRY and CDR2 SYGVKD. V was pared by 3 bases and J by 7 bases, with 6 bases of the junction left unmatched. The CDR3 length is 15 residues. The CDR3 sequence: CAISDPGQGARGYTF. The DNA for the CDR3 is TGTGCCATCAGTGACCCGGGACAGGGGGCGCGTGGCTACACCTTC.

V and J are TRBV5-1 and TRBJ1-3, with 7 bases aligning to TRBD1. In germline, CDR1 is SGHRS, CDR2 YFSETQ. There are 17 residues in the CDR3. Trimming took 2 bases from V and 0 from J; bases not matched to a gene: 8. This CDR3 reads CASSLGATGNSGNTIYF. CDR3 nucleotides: TGCGCCAGCAGCTTAGGCGCGACAGGGAACTCTGGAAACACCATATATTTT.

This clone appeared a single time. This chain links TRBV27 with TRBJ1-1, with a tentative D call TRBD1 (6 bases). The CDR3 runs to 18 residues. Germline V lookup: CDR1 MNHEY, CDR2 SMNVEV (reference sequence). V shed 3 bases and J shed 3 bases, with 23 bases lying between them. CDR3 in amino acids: CASSFVWRGGPLDTEAFF. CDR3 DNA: TGTGCCAGCAGTTTCGTTTGGAGGGGGGGGCCGTTGGACACTGAAGCTTTCTTT.

The CDR3 here is CASRKRRDPYEQYV. The DNA of the CDR3 is TGTGCAAGTCGCAAAAGGAGGGACCCCTACGAGCAGTACGTC. V is TRBV12-2 and J is TRBJ2-7; TRBD2 is taken as the D call from the table, unchecked against the DNA. TRBV12-2 is termed a pseudogene. The CDR3 loop spans 14 amino acids.

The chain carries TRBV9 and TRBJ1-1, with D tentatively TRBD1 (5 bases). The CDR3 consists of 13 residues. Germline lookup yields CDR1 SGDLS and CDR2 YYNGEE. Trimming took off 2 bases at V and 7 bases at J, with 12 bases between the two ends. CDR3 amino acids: CASSVARAVEAFF. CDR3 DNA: TGTGCCAGCAGCGTTGCCAGGGCGGTTGAAGCTTTCTTT.

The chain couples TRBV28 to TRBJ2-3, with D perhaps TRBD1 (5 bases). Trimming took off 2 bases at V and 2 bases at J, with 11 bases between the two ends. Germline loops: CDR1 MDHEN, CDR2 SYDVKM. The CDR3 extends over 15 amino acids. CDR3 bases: TGTGCCAGCAGTTTAAGACAGCCACTCACAGATACGCAGTATTTT. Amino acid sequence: CASSLRQPLTDTQYF.

In nucleotides, the CDR3 is TGTGCCAGCAGGGTCGATGGGGGGGGCGCGAATCAGCCCCAGCATTTT. Residues: CASRVDGGGANQPQHF. The chain combines TRBV2 with TRBJ1-5, with a weak D call TRBD1 (6 bases). CDR1 is SNHLY, CDR2 FYNNEI, per germline. This CDR3 is 16 amino acids long. V shed 6 bases and J shed 4 bases, with 19 bases lying between them.

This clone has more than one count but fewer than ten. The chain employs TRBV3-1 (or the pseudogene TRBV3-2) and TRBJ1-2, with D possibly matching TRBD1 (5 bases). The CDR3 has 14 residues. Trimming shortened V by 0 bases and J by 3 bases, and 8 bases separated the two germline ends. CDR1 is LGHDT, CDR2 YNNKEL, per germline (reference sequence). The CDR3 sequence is CASSQEQGYYGYTF. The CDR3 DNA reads TGTGCCAGCAGCCAAGAGCAGGGCTACTATGGCTACACCTTC.

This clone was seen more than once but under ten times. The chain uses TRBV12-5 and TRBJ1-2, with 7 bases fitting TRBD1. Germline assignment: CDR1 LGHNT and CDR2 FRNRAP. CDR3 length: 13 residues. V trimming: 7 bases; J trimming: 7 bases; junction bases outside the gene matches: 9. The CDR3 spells CASAHGTGAGYTF. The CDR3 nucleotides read TGTGCTAGTGCCCACGGCACAGGGGCTGGCTACACCTTC.

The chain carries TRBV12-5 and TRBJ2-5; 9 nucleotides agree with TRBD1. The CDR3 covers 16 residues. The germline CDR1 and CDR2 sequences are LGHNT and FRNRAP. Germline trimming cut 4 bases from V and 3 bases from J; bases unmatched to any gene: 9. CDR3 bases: TGTGCTAGTGGTTCTCGGGACAGGGACCCCAAAGAGACCCAGTACTTC. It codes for CASGSRDRDPKETQYF. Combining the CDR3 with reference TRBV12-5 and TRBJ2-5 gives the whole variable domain DARVTQTPRHKVTEMGQEVTMRCQPILGHNTVFWYRQTMMQGLELLAYFRNRAPLDDSGMPKDRFSAEMPDATLATLKIQPSEPRDSAVYFCASGSRDRDPKETQYFGPGTRLLVL.

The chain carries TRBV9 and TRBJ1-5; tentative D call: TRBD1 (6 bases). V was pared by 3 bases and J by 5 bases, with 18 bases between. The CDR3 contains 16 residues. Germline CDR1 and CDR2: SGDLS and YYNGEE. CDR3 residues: CASSDNRAAPDQPQHF. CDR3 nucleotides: TGTGCCAGCAGCGACAACAGGGCGGCGCCCGATCAGCCCCAGCATTTT.

In nucleotides, the CDR3 is TGTGCCAGCAGCAGGGCTAGCGGACACTACAATGAGCAGTTCTTC. Amino acids: CASSRASGHYNEQFF. This chain uses TRBV6-4 with TRBJ2-1, with 7 positions matching TRBD2. Per the germline V gene, CDR1 is MRHNA and CDR2 is SNTAGT. This CDR3 has 15 amino acids. The V gene end was trimmed by 6 bases and the J gene end by 3 bases; junction bases not matched to a gene: 8.

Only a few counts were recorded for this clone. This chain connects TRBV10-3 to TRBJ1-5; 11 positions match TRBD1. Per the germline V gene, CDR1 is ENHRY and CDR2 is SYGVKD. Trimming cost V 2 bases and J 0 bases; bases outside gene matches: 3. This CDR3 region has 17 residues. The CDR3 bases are TGTGCCATCAGTGAGGGACAGGGGGCGAATAGCAATCAGCCCCAGCATTTT. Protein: CAISEGQGANSNQPQHF.

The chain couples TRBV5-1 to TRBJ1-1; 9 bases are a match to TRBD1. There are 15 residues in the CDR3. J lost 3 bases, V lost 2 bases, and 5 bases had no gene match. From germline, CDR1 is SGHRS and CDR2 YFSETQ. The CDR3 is CASSFLGQGDTEAFF. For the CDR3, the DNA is TGCGCCAGCAGCTTTTTGGGACAGGGCGACACTGAAGCTTTCTTT.

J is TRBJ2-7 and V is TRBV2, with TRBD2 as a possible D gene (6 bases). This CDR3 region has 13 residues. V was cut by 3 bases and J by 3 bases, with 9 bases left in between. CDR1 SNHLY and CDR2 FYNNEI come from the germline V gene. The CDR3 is CASSEGGYYEQYV. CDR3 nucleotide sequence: TGTGCCAGCAGTGAGGGAGGATACTACGAGCAGTACGTC.

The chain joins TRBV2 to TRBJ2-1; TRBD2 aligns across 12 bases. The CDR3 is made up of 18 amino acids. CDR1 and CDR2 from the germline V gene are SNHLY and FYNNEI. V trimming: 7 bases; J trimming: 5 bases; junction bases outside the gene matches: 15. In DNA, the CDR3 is TGTGCCAGCATCTCGATTAGGACTAGCGGGAACAAAAACAATGAGCAGTTCTTC. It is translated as CASISIRTSGNKNNEQFF.

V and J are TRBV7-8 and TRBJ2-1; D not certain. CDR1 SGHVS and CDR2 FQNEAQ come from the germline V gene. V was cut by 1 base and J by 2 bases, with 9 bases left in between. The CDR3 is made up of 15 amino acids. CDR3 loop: CASSLVLRTYNEQFF. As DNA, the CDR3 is TGTGCCAGCAGCTTAGTTTTGCGGACCTACAATGAGCAGTTCTTC.

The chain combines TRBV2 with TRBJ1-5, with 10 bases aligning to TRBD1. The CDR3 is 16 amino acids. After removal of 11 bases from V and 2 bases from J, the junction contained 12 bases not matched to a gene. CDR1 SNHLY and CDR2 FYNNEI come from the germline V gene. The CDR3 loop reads CACRDRGSGGNQPQHF. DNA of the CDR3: TGTGCCTGCCGGGACAGGGGTTCCGGAGGCAATCAGCCCCAGCATTTT.

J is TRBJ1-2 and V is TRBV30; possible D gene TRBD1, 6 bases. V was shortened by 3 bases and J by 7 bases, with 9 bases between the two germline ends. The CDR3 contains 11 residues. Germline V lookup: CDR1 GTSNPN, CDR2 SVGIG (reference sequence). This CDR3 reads CAWSQGSGYTF. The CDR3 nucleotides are TGTGCCTGGAGCCAGGGGAGTGGCTACACCTTC. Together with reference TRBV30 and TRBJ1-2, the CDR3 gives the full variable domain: SQTIHQWPATLVQPVGSPLSLECTVEGTSNPNLYWYRQAAGRGLQLLFYSVGIGQISSEVPQNLSASRPQDRQFILSSKKLLLSDSGFYLCAWSQGSGYTFGSGTRLTVV.

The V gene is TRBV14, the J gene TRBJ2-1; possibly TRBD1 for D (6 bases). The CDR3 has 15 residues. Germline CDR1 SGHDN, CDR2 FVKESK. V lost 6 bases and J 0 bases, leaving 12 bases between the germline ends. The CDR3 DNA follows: TGTGCCAGCAGTCTGAGGGGGTACTCCTACAATGAGCAGTTCTTC. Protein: CASSLRGYSYNEQFF. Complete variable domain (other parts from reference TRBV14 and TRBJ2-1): EAGVTQFPSHSVIEKGQTVTLRCDPISGHDNLYWYRRVMGKEIKFLLHFVKESKQDESGMPNNRFLAERTGGTYSTLKVQPAELEDSGVYFCASSLRGYSYNEQFFGPGTRLTVL.

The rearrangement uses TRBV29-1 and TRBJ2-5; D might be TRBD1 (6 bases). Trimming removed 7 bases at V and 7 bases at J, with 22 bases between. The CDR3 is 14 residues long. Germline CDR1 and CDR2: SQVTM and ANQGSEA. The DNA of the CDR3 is TGCAGCGCCCTTACGGACAGCCCCGAAGGGACCCAGTACTTC. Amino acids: CSALTDSPEGTQYF.

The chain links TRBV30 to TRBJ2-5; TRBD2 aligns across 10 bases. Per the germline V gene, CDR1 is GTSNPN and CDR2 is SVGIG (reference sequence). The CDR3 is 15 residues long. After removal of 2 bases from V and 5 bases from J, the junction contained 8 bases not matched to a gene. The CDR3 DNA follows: TGTGCCTGGAGTCGGACTAGCGGCTCGCGGGAGACCCAGTACTTC. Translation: CAWSRTSGSRETQYF. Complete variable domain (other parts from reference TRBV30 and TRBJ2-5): SQTIHQWPATLVQPVGSPLSLECTVEGTSNPNLYWYRQAAGRGLQLLFYSVGIGQISSEVPQNLSASRPQDRQFILSSKKLLLSDSGFYLCAWSRTSGSRETQYFGPGTRLLVL.

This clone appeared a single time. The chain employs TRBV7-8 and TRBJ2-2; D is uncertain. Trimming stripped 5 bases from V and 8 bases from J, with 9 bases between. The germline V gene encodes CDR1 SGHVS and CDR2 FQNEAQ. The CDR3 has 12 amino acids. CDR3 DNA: TGTGCCAGCAGCCTATTCTCGGGGGAGCTGTTTTTT. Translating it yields CASSLFSGELFF.

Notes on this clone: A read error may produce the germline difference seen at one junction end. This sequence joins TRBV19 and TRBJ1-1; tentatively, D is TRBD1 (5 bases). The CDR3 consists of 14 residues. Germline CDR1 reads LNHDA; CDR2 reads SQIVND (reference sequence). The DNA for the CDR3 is TGTGCCAGTAGTTTCCTGGGACGATCGGGAGAGGGTGGGTTT. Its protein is CASSFLGRSGEGGF.

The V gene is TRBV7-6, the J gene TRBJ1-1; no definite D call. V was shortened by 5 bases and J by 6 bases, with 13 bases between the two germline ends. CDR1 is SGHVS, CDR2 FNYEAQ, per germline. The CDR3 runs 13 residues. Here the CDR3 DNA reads TGTGCCAGCAGCCCCGTGGCCGTGGCTGAAGCTTTCTTT. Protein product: CASSPVAVAEAFF.

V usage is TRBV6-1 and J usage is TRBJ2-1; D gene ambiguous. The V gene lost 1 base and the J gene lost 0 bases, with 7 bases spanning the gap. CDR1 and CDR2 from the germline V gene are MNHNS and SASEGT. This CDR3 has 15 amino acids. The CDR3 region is CASSEGTSSYNEQFF. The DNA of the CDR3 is TGTGCCAGCAGTGAAGGTACGAGCTCCTACAATGAGCAGTTCTTC.